The 21 T cell receptor beta chains given below trace back to one sample, sequenced in a study of T cells in tuberculosis. Only in-frame clones appear in the TCRdb table, and some are missing; sequencing was by immunoSEQ multiplex PCR. The sample gives over 40,000 clones, about 95% of which show up once; around 3.3% is in the top ten. Sequenced: PBMCs. The receptor set was obtained from a donor aged 10 to 29 with latent tuberculosis or without tuberculosis infection.

This clone was recorded once. The chain carries TRBV18 and TRBJ1-6, with TRBD1 identical over 10 bases. The CDR3 totals 20 residues. Germline V gene data show CDR1 as KGHSH and CDR2 as LQKENI. Trimming removed 4 bases from V and 9 bases from J; junction bases left unmatched: 21. The CDR3 is CASSHRGPSGTGAEGSPLHF. CDR3 nucleotide sequence: TGTGCCAGCTCACACAGGGGGCCCTCCGGGACAGGGGCCGAAGGTTCACCCCTCCACTTT.

The chain couples TRBV28 to TRBJ2-1; weak D call: TRBD1 (6 bases). V was clipped by 3 bases and J by 7 bases, with 22 bases between them. This CDR3 spans 17 amino acids. CDR1 and CDR2 from the germline V gene are MDHEN and SYDVKM. CDR3 bases: TGTGCCAGCAGTTTTTTCCCAGGGGTTGGTATGGGGAATGAGCAGTTCTTC. It specifies CASSFFPGVGMGNEQFF.

J is TRBJ2-1 and V is TRBV5-1; D perhaps matches TRBD2 (6 bases). Trimming stripped 2 bases from V and 0 bases from J, with 15 bases between. The CDR3 runs 17 residues. The germline CDR1 and CDR2 sequences are SGHRS and YFSETQ. The CDR3 DNA sequence: TGCGCCAGCAGCTTAGGTAGCGGCAGGAGCTCCTACAATGAGCAGTTCTTC. Translating it yields CASSLGSGRSSYNEQFF.

This chain uses TRBV20-1 with TRBJ1-2; 8 bases fit TRBD1. V shed 5 bases, J shed 8 bases, and the junction held 4 bases outside the gene matches. Germline CDR1 is DFQATT and CDR2 is SNEGSKA (reference sequence). The CDR3 length is 11 residues. CDR3: CSAQGAQGYTF. The DNA of the CDR3 is TGCAGTGCTCAGGGGGCGCAAGGCTACACCTTC.

The J gene is TRBJ1-1, the V gene TRBV30; D is unresolved. Germline V CDR1 and CDR2: GTSNPN, SVGIG (reference sequence). This CDR3 has 11 residues. Trimming left V 4 bases short and J 5 bases short, with 8 bases between. The chain's CDR3 is CAWTGRTEAFF. CDR3 bases: TGTGCCTGGACGGGGAGGACTGAAGCTTTCTTT. The full variable domain, rest sourced from reference TRBV30 and TRBJ1-1, is SQTIHQWPATLVQPVGSPLSLECTVEGTSNPNLYWYRQAAGRGLQLLFYSVGIGQISSEVPQNLSASRPQDRQFILSSKKLLLSDSGFYLCAWTGRTEAFFGQGTRLTVV.

The chain employs TRBV6-5 and TRBJ1-2; perhaps TRBD1 as D (6 bases). With 0 bases removed from V and 8 bases from J, the gap between germline ends came to 10 bases. The CDR3 is 13 amino acids. CDR1 and CDR2 (germline): MNHEY, SVGAGI. The CDR3 reads CASSYSKDSGYTF. CDR3 DNA sequence: TGTGCCAGCAGTTACTCGAAGGACAGCGGCTACACCTTC.

The chain carries TRBV4-2 and TRBJ2-1; TRBD1 matches at 7 bases. Per the germline V gene, CDR1 is LGHNA and CDR2 is YNFKEQ. The CDR3 runs to 13 residues. V lost 0 bases to trimming and J lost 7 bases; unmatched junction nucleotides: 0. The CDR3, as DNA: TGTGCCAGCAGCCAAGAACAGGGGAATGAGCAGTTCTTC. It is translated as CASSQEQGNEQFF.

V and J are TRBV7-9 and TRBJ1-4; weak D call: TRBD1 (6 bases). V dropped 5 bases and J dropped 6 bases, with 16 bases sitting between them. CDR1 is SEHNR, CDR2 FQNEAQ, per germline (reference sequence). This CDR3 contains 15 residues. The chain's CDR3 is CASSGSDRSDEKLFF. CDR3 DNA: TGTGCCAGCAGCGGATCGGACAGAAGCGATGAAAAACTGTTTTTT.

This clone was recorded a few times. The gene calls are TRBV4-1 and TRBJ2-2; D not certain. Trimming pared 2 bases from V and 7 bases from J, leaving 2 bases between. There are 11 residues in the CDR3. CDR1 is MGHRA and CDR2 is YSYEKL in the germline V gene. The CDR3, as DNA: TGCGCCAGCAGCCAACTCGGGGAGCTGTTTTTT. Encoded protein: CASSQLGELFF.

The chain carries TRBV5-1 and TRBJ1-1; 10 bases align to TRBD1. CDR1 and CDR2 from the germline V gene are SGHRS and YFSETQ. The CDR3 is made up of 16 amino acids. V gave up 1 base and J gave up 3 bases; unmatched junction bases: 6. CDR3: CASSLTWGQGHTEAFF. CDR3 nucleotides: TGCGCCAGCAGCTTGACCTGGGGACAGGGGCACACTGAAGCTTTCTTT.

This rearrangement joins TRBV9 to TRBJ2-7, with 15 nucleotides matching TRBD2. The CDR3 is 21 residues long. Germline loops: CDR1 SGDLS, CDR2 YYNGEE. With V trimmed by 4 bases and J by 5 bases, 22 bases remained unmatched. The CDR3: CASSSPTEGTSGGSNPHEQYF. The CDR3 DNA reads as TGTGCCAGCAGCTCTCCAACCGAGGGGACTAGCGGGGGGTCCAACCCCCACGAGCAGTACTTC.

The rearrangement uses TRBV12-5 and TRBJ2-2, with a tentative D call TRBD2 (5 bases). Per the germline V gene, CDR1 is LGHNT and CDR2 is FRNRAP. The V and J ends lost 2 bases and 6 bases respectively, with 16 bases between them. The CDR3 spans 16 residues. In nucleotides, the CDR3 is TGTGCTAGTGGTTTGAAGATTGAGGGCTGGGCCGGGGAGCTGTTTTTT. Amino acid sequence: CASGLKIEGWAGELFF.

This clone has more than one count but fewer than ten. V is TRBV25-1 and J is TRBJ2-5; D is possibly TRBD1 (6 bases). V was pared by 4 bases and J by 2 bases, with 17 bases between. The CDR3 spans 16 residues. CDR1 is MGHDK and CDR2 is SYGVNS in the germline V gene. The CDR3 region has the DNA TGTGCCAGCAGTGGGGATCCAGGGGATCCTCAAGAGACCCAGTACTTC. Its protein product is CASSGDPGDPQETQYF. Supplemented by reference TRBV25-1 and TRBJ2-5, the full variable domain reads EADIYQTPRYLVIGTGKKITLECSQTMGHDKMYWYQQDPGMELHLIHYSYGVNSTEKGDLSSESTVSRIRTEHFPLTLESARPSHTSQYLCASSGDPGDPQETQYFGPGTRLLVL.

The chain employs TRBV27 and TRBJ2-2, with D possibly TRBD1 on 6 matching bases. V was trimmed by 0 bases and J by 4 bases, leaving 21 bases between them. CDR1 is MNHEY and CDR2 is SMNVEV in the germline V gene (reference sequence). The CDR3 length is 19 residues. Written as DNA, the CDR3 is TGTGCCAGCAGTTTATCTCGACCGGACAGCACGAAGTTCACCGGGGAGCTGTTTTTT. Amino acids: CASSLSRPDSTKFTGELFF.

The chain uses TRBV7-9 and TRBJ2-3; 13 positions match TRBD2. In germline, CDR1 is SEHNR, CDR2 FQNEAQ (reference sequence). The trim removed 11 bases at V and 2 bases at J, leaving 4 bases unmatched. The CDR3 contains 14 residues. DNA of the CDR3: TGTGCCGCTACTAGCGGGGGGGACACAGATACGCAGTATTTT. Its translation is CAATSGGDTDTQYF.

V is TRBV4-1 and J is TRBJ1-5; no clear D. The CDR3 extends over 14 amino acids. In germline, CDR1 is MGHRA, CDR2 YSYEKL. V lost 3 bases and J 0 bases, leaving 6 bases between the germline ends. CDR3 in DNA: TGCGCCAGCAGCCAGGGCCTTAGCAATCAGCCCCAGCATTTT. Protein sequence: CASSQGLSNQPQHF.

The chain recombines TRBV2 with TRBJ1-4; 9 nucleotides line up with TRBD1. The CDR3 contains 17 residues. V dropped 8 bases and J dropped 4; count of bases not matched to a gene: 14. The germline V gene encodes CDR1 SNHLY and CDR2 FYNNEI. This CDR3 reads CASRTGASIRSNEKLFF. DNA of the CDR3: TGTGCCAGCCGGACAGGGGCGTCCATTCGGAGTAATGAAAAACTGTTTTTT.

This clone was detected once. This chain uses TRBV5-4 with TRBJ1-4; 8 positions agree with TRBD1. V dropped 4 bases and J dropped 7; count of bases not matched to a gene: 6. CDR1 is SGHNT, CDR2 YYREEE, per germline (reference sequence). This CDR3 region has 14 residues. The CDR3 region is CASSPQGAGEKLFF. CDR3 in DNA: TGTGCCAGCAGCCCCCAGGGGGCTGGTGAAAAACTGTTTTTT.

This sequence joins TRBV7-9 and TRBJ1-5, with 9 positions matching TRBD1. The CDR3 is 17 residues long. In germline, CDR1 is SEHNR, CDR2 FQNEAQ (reference sequence). The trim removed 1 base at V and 2 bases at J, leaving 6 bases unmatched. The CDR3 loop reads CASSLGDRGIGNQPQHF. CDR3 nucleotide sequence: TGTGCCAGCAGCTTAGGAGACAGGGGGATCGGCAATCAGCCCCAGCATTTT.

The V and J genes are TRBV28 and TRBJ2-1, with TRBD2 identical over 12 bases. The CDR3 has 16 residues. Trimming took 6 bases from V and 2 from J; bases not matched to a gene: 5. Germline V gene data show CDR1 as MDHEN and CDR2 as SYDVKM. The CDR3: CASSPSGGGAYNEQFF. CDR3 nucleotide sequence: TGTGCCAGCAGCCCTAGCGGGGGGGGCGCCTACAATGAGCAGTTCTTC.

The J gene is TRBJ1-1, the V gene TRBV5-1; TRBD1 matches 7 bases. Germline V gene data show CDR1 as SGHRS and CDR2 as YFSETQ. The CDR3 runs to 16 residues. Trimming at V came to 7 bases and at J to 1 base, leaving 13 bases not matched to a gene. CDR3 amino acids: CASGPQGGLSNTEAFF. The DNA for the CDR3 is TGCGCCAGCGGTCCGCAGGGGGGCCTTTCGAACACTGAAGCTTTCTTT. Variable domain in full (rest from reference TRBV5-1 and TRBJ1-1): KAGVTQTPRYLIKTRGQQVTLSCSPISGHRSVSWYQQTPGQGLQFLFEYFSETQRNKGNFPGRFSGRQFSNSRSEMNVSTLELGDSALYLCASGPQGGLSNTEAFFGQGTRLTVV.